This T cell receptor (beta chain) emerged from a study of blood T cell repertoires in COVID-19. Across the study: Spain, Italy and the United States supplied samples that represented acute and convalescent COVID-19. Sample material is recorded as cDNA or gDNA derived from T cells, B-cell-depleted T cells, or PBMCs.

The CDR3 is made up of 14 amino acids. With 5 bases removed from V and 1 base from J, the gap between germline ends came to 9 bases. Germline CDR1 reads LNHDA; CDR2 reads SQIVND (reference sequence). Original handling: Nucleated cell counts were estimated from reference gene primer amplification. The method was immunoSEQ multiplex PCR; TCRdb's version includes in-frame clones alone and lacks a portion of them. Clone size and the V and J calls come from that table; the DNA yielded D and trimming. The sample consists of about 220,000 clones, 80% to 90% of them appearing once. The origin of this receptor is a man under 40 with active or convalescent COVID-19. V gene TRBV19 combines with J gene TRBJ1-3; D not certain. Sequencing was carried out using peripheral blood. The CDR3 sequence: CASSPGGSGNTIYF. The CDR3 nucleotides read TGTGCCAGTAGTCCGGGAGGTTCTGGAAACACCATATATTTT.